A single sample gave rise to the 15 T cell receptor beta chains below, sequenced in a study of cytomegalovirus exposure and HLA in healthy donors. The primer mix had 60 Vbeta and 13 Jbeta primers. Profiled with immunoSEQ multiplex PCR; TCRdb holds only in-frame clones, not every one. The sample includes about 150,000 clones, 68% of them seen just once. The sequenced sample was PBMCs. These receptors were collected from a man aged 55 to 69 in good health and CMV-seronegative.

The chain couples TRBV27 to TRBJ2-1; D is unresolved. Trimming took off 5 bases at V and 0 bases at J, with 11 bases between the two ends. The CDR3 totals 15 residues. Germline CDR1 is MNHEY and CDR2 is SMNVEV (reference sequence). The CDR3 reads CASSPNGGSYNEQFF. The CDR3 DNA sequence: TGTGCCAGCAGTCCGAATGGCGGCTCCTACAATGAGCAGTTCTTC.

V usage is TRBV29-1 and J usage is TRBJ2-2; TRBD1 agrees at 7 bases. The CDR3 has 14 amino acids. Germline CDR1 and CDR2: SQVTM and ANQGSEA. The ends lost 7 bases at V and 0 bases at J; junction bases unmatched: 5. In DNA form, the CDR3 reads TGCAGCGCAACAGGGGCCACGAACACCGGGGAGCTGTTTTTT. Translation gives CSATGATNTGELFF.

J is TRBJ1-1 and V is TRBV27, with D unresolved. V gave up 6 bases and J gave up 1 base, with 9 bases separating them. Germline-derived CDR1 and CDR2 are MNHEY and SMNVEV (reference sequence). There are 13 residues in the CDR3. CDR3 residues: CASRNPGNTEAFF. The CDR3 bases are TGTGCCAGCAGGAATCCGGGGAACACTGAAGCTTTCTTT.

This clone occurred once. The V gene is TRBV5-1, the J gene TRBJ2-2, with 7 bases that match TRBD2. Germline CDR1 and CDR2: SGHRS and YFSETQ. V lost 4 bases and J lost 2; bases outside the gene matches: 2. CDR3 length: 14 residues. CDR3 coding DNA: TGCGCCAGCAGCGGGACTACCAACACCGGGGAGCTGTTTTTT. Translated, it gives CASSGTTNTGELFF. Using reference TRBV5-1 and TRBJ2-2 for the parts outside the CDR3, the full variable domain is KAGVTQTPRYLIKTRGQQVTLSCSPISGHRSVSWYQQTPGQGLQFLFEYFSETQRNKGNFPGRFSGRQFSNSRSEMNVSTLELGDSALYLCASSGTTNTGELFFGEGSRLTVL.

V is TRBV28 and J is TRBJ1-5; D might be TRBD1 (6 bases). This CDR3 comprises 18 residues. Trimming stripped 3 bases from V and 0 bases from J, with 18 bases between. Germline values: CDR1 MDHEN, CDR2 SYDVKM. The CDR3 spells CASSFGSAGASSNQPQHF. CDR3 nucleotide sequence: TGTGCCAGCAGTTTTGGCTCGGCAGGGGCGAGTAGCAATCAGCCCCAGCATTTT.

The gene calls are TRBV27 and TRBJ1-1, with D possibly TRBD1 on 6 matching bases. CDR1 and CDR2 from the germline V gene are MNHEY and SMNVEV (reference sequence). The V end lost 5 bases, the J end lost 1 base, and 14 bases lay between the germline ends. The CDR3 spans 15 residues. The CDR3 sequence is CASSLNRVANTEAFF. CDR3 sequence (DNA): TGTGCCAGCAGTCTCAACAGGGTTGCGAACACTGAAGCTTTCTTT.

This rearrangement joins TRBV9 to TRBJ2-2; no definite D call. The length of the CDR3 is 13 residues. Germline lookup yields CDR1 SGDLS and CDR2 YYNGEE. Trimming removed 1 base at V and 3 bases at J, with 4 bases between. CDR3: CASSVSDTGELFF. Here the CDR3 DNA reads TGTGCCAGCAGCGTATCGGACACCGGGGAGCTGTTTTTT.

V usage is TRBV5-1 and J usage is TRBJ2-1, with 8 bases lining up with TRBD2. The length of the CDR3 is 15 residues. Trimming removed 2 bases from V and 0 bases from J; junction bases left unmatched: 1. Germline-derived CDR1 and CDR2 are SGHRS and YFSETQ. The CDR3 nucleotides are TGCGCCAGCAGCTTTACTAGCGGCTCCTACAATGAGCAGTTCTTC. Its translation is CASSFTSGSYNEQFF.

The J gene is TRBJ2-1, the V gene TRBV28, with 10 bases that match TRBD2. Per germline, CDR1 MDHEN and CDR2 SYDVKM. This CDR3 spans 14 amino acids. With 2 bases clipped from V and 9 bases from J, the junction kept 4 bases outside the gene matches. The DNA for the CDR3 is TGTGCCAGCAGTTTAACTAGCGGGAACGTTGAGCAGTTCTTC. Its translation is CASSLTSGNVEQFF.

The chain employs TRBV2 and TRBJ2-3; D gene ambiguous. The CDR3 consists of 14 residues. V lost 6 bases to trimming and J lost 4 bases, with 14 bases between them. Germline V gives CDR1 SNHLY, CDR2 FYNNEI. CDR3 DNA sequence: TGTGCCAGCAGCACCTCCGGGTGGGCAGATACGCAGTATTTT. This codes for CASSTSGWADTQYF. Filled out from reference TRBV2 and TRBJ2-3, the complete variable domain reads EPEVTQTPSHQVTQMGQEVILRCVPISNHLYFYWYRQILGQKVEFLVSFYNNEISEKSEIFDDQFSVERPDGSNFTLKIRSTKLEDSAMYFCASSTSGWADTQYFGPGTRLTVL.

This clone has a single count. The chain employs TRBV7-6 and TRBJ2-1; D gene ambiguous. The length of the CDR3 is 14 residues. Trimming took 0 bases from V and 8 from J, leaving 11 bases between them. Germline V gene lookup returns CDR1 SGHVS and CDR2 FNYEAQ. CDR3 nucleotide sequence: TGTGCCAGCAGCTTAGCAACCCAAACTGATGAGCAGTTCTTC. As protein: CASSLATQTDEQFF. Full variable domain (outside the CDR3, taken from reference TRBV7-6 and TRBJ2-1): GAGVSQSPRYKVTKRGQDVALRCDPISGHVSLYWYRQALGQGPEFLTYFNYEAQQDKSGLPNDRFSAERPEGSISTLTIQRTEQRDSAMYRCASSLATQTDEQFFGPGTRLTVL.

The chain has TRBV27 and TRBJ2-5, with 15 bases aligning to TRBD2. Near its end, the DNA agrees better with TRBJ2-7, so the J call may be wrong. The CDR3 is 17 residues long. Germline values: CDR1 MNHEY, CDR2 SMNVEV (reference sequence). The CDR3 region has the DNA TGTGCCAGCGGGACTAGCGGGAGGCTCACAGAGTTCTACGAGCAGTACTTC. Encoded protein: CASGTSGRLTEFYEQYF.

This chain links TRBV28 with TRBJ1-4; no clear D gene. Germline values: CDR1 MDHEN, CDR2 SYDVKM. The CDR3 is made up of 11 amino acids. The V gene lost 3 bases and the J gene lost 12 bases, with 8 bases spanning the gap. The CDR3, as DNA: TGTGCCAGCAGTTTGGCTCGGGAACTGTTTTTT. Its translation is CASSLARELFF.

This clone showed up just a few times. This rearrangement joins TRBV15 to TRBJ2-7, with 10 bases that match TRBD1. Germline V CDR1 and CDR2: LNHNV, YYDKDF (reference sequence). V was clipped by 3 bases and J by 6 bases; unmatched bases: 5. This CDR3 has 14 amino acids. The CDR3 nucleotides read TGTGCCACCAGCAGCGCAGGGACAGGGGCCGAGCAGTACTTC. This encodes CATSSAGTGAEQYF.

The gene calls are TRBV28 and TRBJ2-7; TRBD2 aligns across 9 bases. CDR3 length equals 15 residues. Germline CDR1 is MDHEN and CDR2 is SYDVKM. J was trimmed by 0 bases and V by 5 bases; bases with no gene match: 5. CDR3 DNA: TGTGCCAGCAGTCCGACTAGCGGAAGCTCCTACGAGCAGTACTTC. It specifies CASSPTSGSSYEQYF.